One and the same sample provided the 10 T cell receptor beta chains below, sequenced in a study of OX40 agonist ivuxolimab in advanced cancers. The data were produced by immunoSEQ multiplex PCR, yet TCRdb's version contains in-frame clones alone and is incomplete. The table has tens of thousands of clones, about 92% seen once; the top ten hold 13% to 15%. The sample consisted of CD4+ or CD8+ T cells sorted from blood, taken in a trial of the OX40 agonist ivuxolimab. These receptors originate from an adult with an advanced solid tumor such as melanoma, head and neck, liver or kidney cancer.

The chain employs TRBV6-5 and TRBJ1-2, with D uncertain. The germline CDR1 and CDR2 sequences are MNHEY and SVGAGI. V lost 2 bases and J lost 4, with 8 bases in between. The CDR3 is made up of 13 amino acids. The CDR3 spells CASSYRSTYGYTF. CDR3 in DNA: TGTGCCAGCAGTTACCGTTCAACCTATGGCTACACCTTC.

The rearrangement joins TRBV27 to TRBJ1-4; tentatively, D is TRBD1 (5 bases). The CDR3 contains 15 residues. The V and J ends lost 7 bases and 5 bases respectively, with 17 bases between them. Germline CDR1 and CDR2: MNHEY and SMNVEV (reference sequence). The CDR3 region is CASTLRGRENEKLFF. Written as DNA, the CDR3 is TGTGCCAGCACCCTCCGGGGCAGGGAGAATGAAAAACTGTTTTTT.

This clone was seen just once. The chain employs TRBV4-3 and TRBJ1-2; perhaps TRBD1 as D (6 bases). Per the germline V gene, CDR1 is LGHNA and CDR2 is YSLEER. CDR3 size: 14 residues. Trimming cost V 0 bases and J 5 bases, with 10 bases left between them. CDR3 sequence: CASSQDQGTYGYTF. For the CDR3, the DNA is TGCGCCAGCAGCCAAGATCAGGGGACATATGGCTACACCTTC.

The rearrangement joins TRBV4-2 to TRBJ1-4; no clear D. The CDR3 covers 16 residues. Per germline, CDR1 LGHNA and CDR2 YNFKEQ. Trimming took 3 bases from V and 0 from J, leaving 11 bases between them. CDR3 nucleotides: TGTGCCAGCAGCCAGGGAAATTTTGCAACTAATGAAAAACTGTTTTTT. Translation: CASSQGNFATNEKLFF.

This clone came up a few times. V gene TRBV14 combines with J gene TRBJ1-1; D is possibly TRBD1 (5 bases). Trimming removed 1 base from V and 7 bases from J, with 7 bases in between. There are 12 residues in the CDR3. CDR1 SGHDN and CDR2 FVKESK come from the germline V gene. The CDR3 DNA reads TGTGCCAGCAGCCAAGGTAGGGGTGAAGCTTTCTTT. Its translation: CASSQGRGEAFF.

A word on this clone: The sample carries other DNA sequences with the same CDR3. This rearrangement joins TRBV6-5 to TRBJ1-1, with D tentatively TRBD1 (5 bases). V was trimmed by 2 bases and J by 1 base, leaving 5 bases between them. In germline, CDR1 is MNHEY, CDR2 SVGAGI. CDR3 size: 13 residues. The DNA of the CDR3 is TGTGCCAGCAGTTACAGGGGGAACACTGAAGCTTTCTTT. It translates to CASSYRGNTEAFF.

V and J are TRBV6-5 and TRBJ1-2; no firm D call. V lost 0 bases and J lost 8, with 10 bases in between. In germline, CDR1 is MNHEY, CDR2 SVGAGI. The CDR3 totals 13 residues. The CDR3 region is CASSYSGVRGYTF. Written as DNA, the CDR3 is TGTGCCAGCAGTTACTCCGGGGTACGGGGCTACACCTTC.

This chain links TRBV5-1 with TRBJ2-1; D might be TRBD1 (6 bases). CDR1 and CDR2 from the germline V gene are SGHRS and YFSETQ. The CDR3 totals 15 residues. V was shortened by 3 bases and J by 0 bases, with 10 bases between the two germline ends. CDR3 DNA sequence: TGCGCCAGCAGCTACCGACAGGACTCCTACAATGAGCAGTTCTTC. Its protein product is CASSYRQDSYNEQFF.

The chain employs TRBV7-3 and TRBJ1-2; 9 nucleotides line up with TRBD1. V was pared by 5 bases and J by 4 bases, with 11 bases of the junction left unmatched. This CDR3 region has 16 residues. Germline values: CDR1 SGHTA, CDR2 FQGTGA. The CDR3 coding sequence is TGTGCCAGCAGCCCCAGCCCGGACAGGGGCGGCTATGGCTACACCTTC. Its protein product is CASSPSPDRGGYGYTF. Supplemented by reference TRBV7-3 and TRBJ1-2, the full variable domain reads GAGVSQTPSNKVTEKGKYVELRCDPISGHTALYWYRQSLGQGPEFLIYFQGTGAADDSGLPNDRFFAVRPEGSVSTLKIQRTERGDSAVYLCASSPSPDRGGYGYTFGSGTRLTVV.

Here the CDR3 reads CASSRSSYEQYF. In DNA, the CDR3 is TGTGCCAGCAGCCGGAGCTCCTACGAGCAGTACTTC. This chain connects TRBV7-2 to TRBJ2-7; D remains unclear. The V gene lost 5 bases and the J gene lost 0 bases, with 5 bases spanning the gap. There are 12 residues in the CDR3. The germline V gene has CDR1 SGHTA and CDR2 FQGNSA.